A selection of T cell receptor beta chains follows, all from one sample in a study of PD-L1 blockade in urothelial cancer. Assay: immunoSEQ multiplex PCR; the TCRdb copy retains only in-frame clones and omits some. The table records around 110,000 clones, approximately 90% of them present only once. This specimen was PBMCs, taken around atezolizumab (anti-PD-L1) treatment. The receptors originated from a man in his fifties or sixties with urothelial cancer. CDR3s leave out the opening cysteine and the closing phenylalanine or tryptophan.

CDR3aa	v_gene	j_gene
ASSLDQEGLPKNIQY	TRBV7-2	TRBJ2-4
AWSVGSRDRAGGYT	TRBV30	TRBJ1-2
ASSPTSGTYNEQF	TRBV7-2	TRBJ2-1
ASKNTGVSEQY	TRBV6-5	TRBJ2-7
ASTPGDRSNQPQH	TRBV6-6	TRBJ1-5
ASSWGEATEAF	TRBV7-6	TRBJ1-1
ASSVGQGGHTEAF	TRBV5-1	TRBJ1-1
ASSQDRAYGYT	TRBV4-3	TRBJ1-2
ALGRETDTQY	TRBV30	TRBJ2-3
ASRKGFPGNIQY	TRBV27	TRBJ2-4
ASSLLAGGNEQF	TRBV7-9	TRBJ2-1
ASSFGGQGGGEQF	TRBV5-1	TRBJ2-1
ASSYGTGMDTEAF	TRBV5-1	TRBJ1-1
ASSLVPLAGGLETQY	TRBV11-1	TRBJ2-5
ASSLGWDRVRSGANVLT	TRBV7-2	TRBJ2-6
ASSLGTGIDSPLH	TRBV4-3	TRBJ1-6
ASSSGQGKETQY	TRBV5-4	TRBJ2-5
ASSTTDQSLNQPQH	TRBV19	TRBJ1-5
ATMEGGSGGGYT	TRBV6-5	TRBJ1-2
ASSEVQGFT	TRBV6-1	TRBJ1-2
ASSYRGTNEKLF	TRBV6-6	TRBJ1-4
ASSFFLVKNTGELF	TRBV19	TRBJ2-2
ASQGQMNTEAF	TRBV27	TRBJ1-1